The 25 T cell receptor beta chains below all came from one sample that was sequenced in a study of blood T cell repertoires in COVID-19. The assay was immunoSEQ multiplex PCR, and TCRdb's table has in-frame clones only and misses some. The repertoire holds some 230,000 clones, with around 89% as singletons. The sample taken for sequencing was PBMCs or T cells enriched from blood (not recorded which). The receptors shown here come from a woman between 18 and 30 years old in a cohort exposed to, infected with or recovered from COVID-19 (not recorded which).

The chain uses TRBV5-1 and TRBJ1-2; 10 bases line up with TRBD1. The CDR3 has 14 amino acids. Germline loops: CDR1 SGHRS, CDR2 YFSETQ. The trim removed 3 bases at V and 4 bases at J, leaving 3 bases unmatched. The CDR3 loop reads CASSSRTGGYGYTF. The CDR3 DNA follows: TGCGCCAGCAGCTCACGGACAGGGGGCTATGGCTACACCTTC.

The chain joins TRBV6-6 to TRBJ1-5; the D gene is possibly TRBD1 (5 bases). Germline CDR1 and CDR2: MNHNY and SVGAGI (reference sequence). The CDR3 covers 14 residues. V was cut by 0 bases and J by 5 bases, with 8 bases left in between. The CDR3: CASSYSRDDQPQHF. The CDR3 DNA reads TGTGCCAGCAGTTACTCCAGGGATGATCAGCCCCAGCATTTT.

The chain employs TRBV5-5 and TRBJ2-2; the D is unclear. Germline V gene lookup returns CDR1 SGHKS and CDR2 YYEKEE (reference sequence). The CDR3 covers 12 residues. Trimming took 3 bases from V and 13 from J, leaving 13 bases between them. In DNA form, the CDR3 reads TGTGCCAGCAGCTCCGGAGTGAGCCCGCTGTTTTTT. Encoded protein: CASSSGVSPLFF.

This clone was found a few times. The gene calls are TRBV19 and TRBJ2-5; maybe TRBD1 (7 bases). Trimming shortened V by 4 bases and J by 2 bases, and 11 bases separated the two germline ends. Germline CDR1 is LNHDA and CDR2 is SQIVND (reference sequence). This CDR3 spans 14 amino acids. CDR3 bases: TGTGCCAGTAGTAACGGGGGACAGCAAGAGACCCAGTACTTC. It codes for CASSNGGQQETQYF.

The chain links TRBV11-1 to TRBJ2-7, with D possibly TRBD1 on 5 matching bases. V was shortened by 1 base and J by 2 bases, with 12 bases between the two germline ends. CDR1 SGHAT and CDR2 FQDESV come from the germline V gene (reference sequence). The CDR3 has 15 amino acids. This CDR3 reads CASSLERGNPYEQYF. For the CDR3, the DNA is TGTGCCAGCAGCTTAGAAAGGGGTAACCCCTACGAGCAGTACTTC.

CDR3 in amino acids: CASSLWTGMNTEAFF. The CDR3 DNA follows: TGTGCCAGCAGCTTATGGACAGGCATGAACACTGAAGCTTTCTTT. The V and J genes are TRBV7-9 and TRBJ1-1; 7 bases are a match to TRBD1. Germline CDR1 SEHNR, CDR2 FQNEAQ (reference sequence). The CDR3 runs to 15 residues. After removal of 2 bases from V and 0 bases from J, the junction contained 3 bases not matched to a gene.

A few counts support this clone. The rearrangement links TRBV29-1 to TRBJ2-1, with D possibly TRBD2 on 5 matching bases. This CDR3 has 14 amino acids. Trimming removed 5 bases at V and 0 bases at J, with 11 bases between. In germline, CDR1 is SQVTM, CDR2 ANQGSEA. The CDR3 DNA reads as TGCAGCGTTAGACGAGGGAACTCCTACAATGAGCAGTTCTTC. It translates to CSVRRGNSYNEQFF.

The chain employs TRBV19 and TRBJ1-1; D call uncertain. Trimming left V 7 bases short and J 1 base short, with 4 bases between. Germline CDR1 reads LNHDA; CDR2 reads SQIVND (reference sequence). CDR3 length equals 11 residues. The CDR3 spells CASNRNTEAFF. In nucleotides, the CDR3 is TGTGCCAGTAACAGGAACACTGAAGCTTTCTTT.

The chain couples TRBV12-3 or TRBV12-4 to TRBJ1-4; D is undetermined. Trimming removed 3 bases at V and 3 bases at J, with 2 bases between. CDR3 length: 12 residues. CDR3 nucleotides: TGTGCCAGCAGTTTCGCTAATGAAAAACTGTTTTTT. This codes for CASSFANEKLFF.

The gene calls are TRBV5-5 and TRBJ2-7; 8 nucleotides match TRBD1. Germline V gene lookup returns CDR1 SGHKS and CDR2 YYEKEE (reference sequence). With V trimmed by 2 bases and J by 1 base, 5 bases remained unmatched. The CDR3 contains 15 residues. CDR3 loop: CASSFDRGPSYEQYF. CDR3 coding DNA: TGTGCCAGCAGCTTTGACAGGGGCCCATCCTACGAGCAGTACTTC.

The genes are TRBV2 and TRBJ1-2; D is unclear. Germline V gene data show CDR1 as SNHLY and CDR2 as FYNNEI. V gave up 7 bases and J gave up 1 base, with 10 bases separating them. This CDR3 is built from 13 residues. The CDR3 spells CASTLVGNYGYTF. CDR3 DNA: TGTGCCAGCACATTGGTCGGTAACTATGGCTACACCTTC. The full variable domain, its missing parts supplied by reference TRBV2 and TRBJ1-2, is EPEVTQTPSHQVTQMGQEVILRCVPISNHLYFYWYRQILGQKVEFLVSFYNNEISEKSEIFDDQFSVERPDGSNFTLKIRSTKLEDSAMYFCASTLVGNYGYTFGSGTRLTVV.

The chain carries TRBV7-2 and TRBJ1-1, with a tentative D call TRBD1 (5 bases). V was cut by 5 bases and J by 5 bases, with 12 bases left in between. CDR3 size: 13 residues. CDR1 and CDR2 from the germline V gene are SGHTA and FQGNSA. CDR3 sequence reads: CASSLDSLTEAFF. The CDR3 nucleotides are TGTGCCAGCAGCCTAGACAGCCTGACTGAAGCTTTCTTT.

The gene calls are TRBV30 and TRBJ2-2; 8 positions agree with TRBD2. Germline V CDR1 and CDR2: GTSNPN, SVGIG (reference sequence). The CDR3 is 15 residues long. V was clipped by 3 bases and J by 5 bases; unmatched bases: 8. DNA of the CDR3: TGTGCCTGGAGGTCCCTAGCGGGTAGGACCGGGGAGCTGTTTTTT. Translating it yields CAWRSLAGRTGELFF.

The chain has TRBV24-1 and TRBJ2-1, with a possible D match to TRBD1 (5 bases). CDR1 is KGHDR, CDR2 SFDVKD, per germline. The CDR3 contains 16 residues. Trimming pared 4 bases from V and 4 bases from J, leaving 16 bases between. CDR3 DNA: TGTGCCACCAGTGACCCGAAACAGGATAGATACAATGAGCAGTTCTTC. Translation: CATSDPKQDRYNEQFF.

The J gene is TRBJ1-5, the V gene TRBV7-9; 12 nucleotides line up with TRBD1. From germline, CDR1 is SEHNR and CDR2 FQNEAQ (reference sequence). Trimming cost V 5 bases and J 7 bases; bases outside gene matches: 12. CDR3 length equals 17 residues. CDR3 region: CASSGGPGQGAGQPQHF. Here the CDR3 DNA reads TGTGCCAGCAGCGGTGGGCCGGGACAGGGGGCAGGACAGCCCCAGCATTTT.

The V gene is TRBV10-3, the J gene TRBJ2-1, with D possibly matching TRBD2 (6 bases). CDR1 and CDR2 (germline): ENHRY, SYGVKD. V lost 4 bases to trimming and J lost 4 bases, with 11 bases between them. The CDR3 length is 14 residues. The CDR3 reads CAISGGDLYNEQFF. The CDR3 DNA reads TGTGCCATCAGTGGGGGGGACTTATACAATGAGCAGTTCTTC.

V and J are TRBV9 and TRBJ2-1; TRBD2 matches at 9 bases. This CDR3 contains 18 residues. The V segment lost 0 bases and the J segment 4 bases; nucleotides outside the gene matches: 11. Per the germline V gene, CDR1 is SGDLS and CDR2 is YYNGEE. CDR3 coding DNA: TGTGCCAGCAGCGTAGAGCAGGTAGCGGGAGATTCGTACAATGAGCAGTTCTTC. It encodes CASSVEQVAGDSYNEQFF.

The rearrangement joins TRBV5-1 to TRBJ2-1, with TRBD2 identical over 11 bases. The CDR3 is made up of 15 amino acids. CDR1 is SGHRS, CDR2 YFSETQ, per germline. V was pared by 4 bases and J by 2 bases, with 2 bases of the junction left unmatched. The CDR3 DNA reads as TGCGCCAGCAGCCCGACTAGCGGGACCTACAATGAGCAGTTCTTC. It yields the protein CASSPTSGTYNEQFF.

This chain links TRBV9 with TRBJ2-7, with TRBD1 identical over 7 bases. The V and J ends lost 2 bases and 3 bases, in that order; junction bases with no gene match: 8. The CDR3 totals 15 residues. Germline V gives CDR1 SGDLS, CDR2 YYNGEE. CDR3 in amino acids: CASSVSGTALYEQYF. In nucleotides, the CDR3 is TGTGCCAGCAGCGTCTCCGGGACAGCGCTCTACGAGCAGTACTTC.

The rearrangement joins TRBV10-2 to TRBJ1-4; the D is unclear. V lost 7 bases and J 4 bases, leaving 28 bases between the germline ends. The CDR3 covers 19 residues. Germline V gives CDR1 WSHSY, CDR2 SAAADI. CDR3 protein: CASTGSNRRAGGSNEKLFF. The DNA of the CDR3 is TGCGCCAGCACGGGCTCTAACCGCCGAGCGGGCGGCAGTAATGAAAAACTGTTTTTT.

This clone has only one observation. In DNA form, the CDR3 reads TGTGCCAGCAGCTTGAAATCCAGGAACACTGAAGCTTTCTTT. Its translation: CASSLKSRNTEAFF. The rearrangement links TRBV5-4 to TRBJ1-1; D is undetermined. CDR3 length: 14 residues. Germline V lookup: CDR1 SGHNT, CDR2 YYREEE (reference sequence). The V and J ends lost 1 base and 1 base respectively, with 8 bases between them.

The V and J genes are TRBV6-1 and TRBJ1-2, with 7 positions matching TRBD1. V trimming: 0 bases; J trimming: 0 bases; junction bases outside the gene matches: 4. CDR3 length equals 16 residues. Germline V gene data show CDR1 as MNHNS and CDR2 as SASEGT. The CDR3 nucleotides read TGTGCCAGCAGTGAAGCGGGACAGAGAACTAACTATGGCTACACCTTC. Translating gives CASSEAGQRTNYGYTF.

The CDR3 bases are TGTGCCAGCTCACCACCGGGACTATCTTCCTACGAGCAGTACTTC. This codes for CASSPPGLSSYEQYF. The genes are TRBV18 and TRBJ2-7, with 7 bases lining up with TRBD2. The CDR3 has 15 residues. V lost 0 bases to trimming and J lost 1 base; unmatched junction nucleotides: 3. Germline CDR1 and CDR2: KGHSH and LQKENI.

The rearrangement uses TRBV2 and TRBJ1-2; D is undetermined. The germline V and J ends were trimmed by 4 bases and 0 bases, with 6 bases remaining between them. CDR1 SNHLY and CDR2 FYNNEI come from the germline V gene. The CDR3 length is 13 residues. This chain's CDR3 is CASSGESNYGYTF. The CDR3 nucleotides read TGTGCCAGCAGTGGCGAGTCTAACTATGGCTACACCTTC.

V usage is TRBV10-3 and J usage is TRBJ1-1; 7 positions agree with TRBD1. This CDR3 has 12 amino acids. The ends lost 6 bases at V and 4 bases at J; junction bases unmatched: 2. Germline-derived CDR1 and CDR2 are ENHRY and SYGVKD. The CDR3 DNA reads TGTGCCATCAGACAGGGGAGCACTGAAGCTTTCTTT. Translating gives CAIRQGSTEAFF.